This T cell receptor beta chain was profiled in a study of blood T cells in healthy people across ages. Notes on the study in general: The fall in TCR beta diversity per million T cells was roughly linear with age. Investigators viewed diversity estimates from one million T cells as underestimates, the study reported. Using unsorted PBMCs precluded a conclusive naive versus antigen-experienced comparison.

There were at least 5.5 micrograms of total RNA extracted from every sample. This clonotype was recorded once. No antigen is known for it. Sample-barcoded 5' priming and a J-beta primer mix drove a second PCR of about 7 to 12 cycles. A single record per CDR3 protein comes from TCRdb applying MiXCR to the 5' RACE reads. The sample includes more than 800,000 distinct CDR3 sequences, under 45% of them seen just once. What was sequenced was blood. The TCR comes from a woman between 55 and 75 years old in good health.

The DNA for the CDR3 is TGTGCCAGCAGCTGGGTGGCAGGGGAGCAGTACTTC. Amino acid sequence: CASSWVAGEQYF. The V call is TRBV5-4, the J call TRBJ2-5, with a possible D match to TRBD1 (6 bases). This CDR3 contains 12 residues. Looked up from germline, CDR1 is SGHNT and CDR2 is YYREEE (reference sequence). V lost 3 bases to trimming and J lost 11 bases, with 14 bases between them.